This entry features one T cell receptor beta chain sequence. Described treatment: oral pan-JAK inhibitor, 5-10 mg twice daily. This record belongs to a study of CD8+ T cells in alopecia areata. Germline V gives CDR1 SQVTM, CDR2 ANQGSEA. With V trimmed by 7 bases and J by 3 bases, 4 bases remained unmatched. The CDR3 runs 12 residues. TCR sequencing used cDNA made by reverse transcription of extracted RNA. Assay used: immunoSEQ multiplex PCR; TCRdb lists only in-frame clones, some missing. The data contain roughly 200,000 clones, roughly two fifths of them singletons. This TCR was recovered from a human donor with alopecia areata. Source: CD4+ T cells sorted from blood, taken around week 31, from a patient treated with tofacitinib. This chain links TRBV29-1 with TRBJ2-7; the match to TRBD1 covers 9 bases. The CDR3 nucleotides read TGCAGCGCGCTGGGACAGGGCTACGAGCAGTACTTC. As protein: CSALGQGYEQYF.